A single TCR beta chain is shown here with its context. Its antigen is undetermined. The sample comes from a study of cytomegalovirus exposure and HLA in healthy donors. Overall study results and limits: TCR beta sequences reportedly predicted the HLA-A and HLA-B alleles of most subjects accurately.

Germline CDR1 reads SGHNT; CDR2 reads YENEEA. V lost 2 bases and J 4 bases, leaving 11 bases between the germline ends. The CDR3 runs 14 residues. 13 Jbeta primers and 60 Vbeta primers were used for the PCR. TCRdb keeps only in-frame clones here, not all; method: immunoSEQ multiplex PCR. Of approximately 200,000 clones detected, about 80% appear once; the ten largest clones hold around 2%. This clonotype was sampled from a woman younger than 30 in good health and CMV-seropositive. This rearrangement joins TRBV11-3 to TRBJ1-1; TRBD1 might be the D (6 bases). The sample was PBMCs. The CDR3 loop reads CASSLNPGVTEAFF. For the CDR3, the DNA is TGTGCCAGCAGCTTAAATCCAGGGGTCACTGAAGCTTTCTTT.